This TCR beta chain was observed in a study of memory CD8 T cells in hepatitis C reinfection. Across the whole study: Reinfection meant HCV RNA positivity after two negatives ≥60 days apart. Notes on the study in general: With four or five donors, public clonotype conclusions could not be definitive.

The V gene's germline CDR1 is MNHEY and CDR2 SMNVEV (reference sequence). V was shortened by 5 bases and J by 3 bases, with 23 bases between the two germline ends. The CDR3 spans 18 residues. Assay used: immunoSEQ multiplex PCR; TCRdb lists only in-frame clones, some missing. The sample has tens of thousands of clones, 85% to 90% seen once; the top ten hold around 1.2%. Time point of the sample: peak reinfection, 3 to 8 weeks after reinfection detection. Sorted cells were sequenced directly ex vivo without any in vitro expansion. With regard to this clone: Its specificity is unknown.

The sample taken for sequencing was naive CD8+ T cells sorted from blood. This chain connects TRBV27 to TRBJ1-3; D gene uncertain. The TCR comes from a man between 18 and 29 years old with hepatitis C virus infection. The DNA of the CDR3 is TGTGCCAGCAGTCCCAACGCGGGCGGGCGCCTGGGTGGAAACACCATATATTTT. Protein product: CASSPNAGGRLGGNTIYF.